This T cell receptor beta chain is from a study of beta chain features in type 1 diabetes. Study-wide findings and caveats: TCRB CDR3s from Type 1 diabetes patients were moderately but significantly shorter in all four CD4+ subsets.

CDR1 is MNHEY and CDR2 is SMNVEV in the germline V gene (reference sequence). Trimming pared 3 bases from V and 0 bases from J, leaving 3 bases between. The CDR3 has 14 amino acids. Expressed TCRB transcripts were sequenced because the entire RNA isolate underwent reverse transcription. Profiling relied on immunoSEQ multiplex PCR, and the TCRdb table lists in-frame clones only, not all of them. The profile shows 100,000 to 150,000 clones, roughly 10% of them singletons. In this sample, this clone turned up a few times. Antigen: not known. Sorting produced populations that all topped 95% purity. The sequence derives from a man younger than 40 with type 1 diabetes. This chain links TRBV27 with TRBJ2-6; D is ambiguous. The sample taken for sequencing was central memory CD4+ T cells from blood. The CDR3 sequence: CASSFRSGANVLTF. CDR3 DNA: TGTGCCAGCAGTTTCCGCTCTGGGGCCAACGTCCTGACTTTC.